The 2 T cell receptor beta chains below all came from one sample that was sequenced in a study of blood T cell repertoires in COVID-19. Sequencing used immunoSEQ multiplex PCR; TCRdb keeps in-frame clones, though not all of them. The sample yields about 120,000 clones, about 80% seen once. Sequenced: peripheral blood. Receptors originate from a man between 65 and 80 years old with active or convalescent COVID-19.

This sequence joins TRBV7-6 and TRBJ2-5; 9 bases are a match to TRBD2. Germline CDR1 SGHVS, CDR2 FNYEAQ. This CDR3 spans 16 amino acids. Trimming at V came to 5 bases and at J to 1 base, leaving 8 bases not matched to a gene. CDR3 sequence reads: CASSRWTSALQETQYF. Here the CDR3 DNA reads TGTGCCAGCAGCAGATGGACTAGCGCACTCCAAGAGACCCAGTACTTC.

This clone was detected a few times. The chain joins TRBV24-1 to TRBJ1-4; D not certain. The CDR3 runs 15 residues. The germline gives CDR1 KGHDR, CDR2 SFDVKD. Trimming stripped 3 bases from V and 0 bases from J, with 7 bases between. CDR3 in DNA: TGTGCCACCAGTGATAACAGTGCAACTAATGAAAAACTGTTTTTT. Translation gives CATSDNSATNEKLFF.